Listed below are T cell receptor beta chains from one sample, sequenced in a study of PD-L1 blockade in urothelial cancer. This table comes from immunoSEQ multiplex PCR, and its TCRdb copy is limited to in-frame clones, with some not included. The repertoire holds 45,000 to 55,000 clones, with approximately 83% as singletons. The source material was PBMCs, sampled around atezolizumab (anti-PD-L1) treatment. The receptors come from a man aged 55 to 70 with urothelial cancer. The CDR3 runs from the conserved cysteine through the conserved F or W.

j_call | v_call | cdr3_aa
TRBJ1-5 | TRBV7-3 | CASRPNRGPGNQPQHF
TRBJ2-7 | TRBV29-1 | CSATTTGIHEQYF
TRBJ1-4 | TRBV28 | CASSSGTPTNEKLFF
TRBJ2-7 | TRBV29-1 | CSVSGTSGFYEQYF
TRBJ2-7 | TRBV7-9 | CASSGGAGDYEQYF
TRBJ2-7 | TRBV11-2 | CASSPGLAGGLEQYF
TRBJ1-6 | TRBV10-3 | CAISDLIGVGSPLHF
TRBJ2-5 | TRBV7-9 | CASSHRGVGQETQYF
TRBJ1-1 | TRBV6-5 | CASSFGRGTEAFF
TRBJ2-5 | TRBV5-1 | CASSRLAQEQETQYF
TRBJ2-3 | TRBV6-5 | CASRPGAPSTDTQYF
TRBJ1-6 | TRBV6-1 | CATRGTVDNSPLHF
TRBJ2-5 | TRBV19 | CASSPLVQETQYF
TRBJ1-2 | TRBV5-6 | CASSLGAGGRYGYTF
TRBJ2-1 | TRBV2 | CASTQTSTLYNEQFF
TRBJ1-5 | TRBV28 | CASSPHMSNQPQHF
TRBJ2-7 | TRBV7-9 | CASSFRDRSHEQYF
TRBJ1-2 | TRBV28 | CASSLWGREYYGYTF